The 23 T cell receptor beta chains below were found in one sample sequenced in a study of monozygotic twins with inflammatory bowel disease. TCRdb processed the 5' RACE reads again and assigns one entry to each CDR3 protein, with no DNA. Its listing shows hundreds of thousands of distinct CDR3 sequences. The sequencing sample was made of blood. Every receptor here comes from a human donor with ulcerative colitis or Crohn's disease, or a healthy co-twin of an affected twin (not recorded which).

The rearrangement uses TRBV3-1 and TRBJ2-3; there is no DNA to check the TCRdb D call of TRBD2. There are 16 residues in the CDR3. The germline gives CDR1 LGHDT, CDR2 YNNKEL (reference sequence). The CDR3 sequence: CASSQGASGGWNTQYF.

This chain joins TRBV10-3 and TRBJ1-2; checking the TCRdb D call of TRBD1 is not possible without DNA. Germline CDR1 is ENHRY and CDR2 is SYGVKD. This CDR3 has 13 amino acids. The CDR3 reads CAIRGQGDDSYTF.

J is TRBJ2-5 and V is TRBV6-1; the TCRdb D gene call, TRBD1, has no DNA to confirm it. Germline lookup yields CDR1 MNHNS and CDR2 SASEGT. CDR3 length equals 15 residues. The CDR3 sequence: CASSQRVPGQETQYF.

The V gene is TRBV7-2, the J gene TRBJ1-1; TCRdb calls TRBD1, which cannot be checked without DNA. This CDR3 has 14 amino acids. Germline CDR1 reads SGHTA; CDR2 reads FQGNSA. The chain's CDR3 is CASSPITGGAKAFF.

The chain employs TRBV5-1 and TRBJ1-1; the D gene TCRdb calls, TRBD1, cannot be checked with no DNA. The CDR3 has 17 residues. Per germline, CDR1 SGHRS and CDR2 YFSETQ. The CDR3 sequence: CASSLGTGDIGNTEAFF.

The chain links TRBV7-2 to TRBJ2-7; the TCRdb call, TRBD2, lacks DNA for checking. Looked up from germline, CDR1 is SGHTA and CDR2 is FQGNSA. The CDR3 spans 17 residues. This CDR3 reads CASSLVAGPMSSYEQYF.

The chain uses TRBV20-1 and TRBJ2-3; TCRdb's assignment of TRBD1 cannot be checked, as there is no DNA. The CDR3 totals 15 residues. The germline V gene has CDR1 DFQATT and CDR2 SNEGSKA (reference sequence). CDR3 residues: CSASQPGQGSDTQYF.

This chain links TRBV7-2 with TRBJ1-1; no DNA is available, so the TRBD1 call from TCRdb remains unchecked. The CDR3 loop spans 14 amino acids. From germline, CDR1 is SGHTA and CDR2 FQGNSA. The CDR3 protein is CASSLDGQGAQAFF.

CDR3 loop: CASSLTTRVPWDTQYF. The chain carries TRBV7-3 and TRBJ2-3; without DNA, the TCRdb call of TRBD1 cannot be checked. The CDR3 has 16 amino acids. CDR1 is SGHTA, CDR2 FQGTGA, per germline.

The chain employs TRBV29-1 and TRBJ2-1; TCRdb names TRBD1, which stays unverified in the absence of DNA. Germline V gene lookup returns CDR1 SQVTM and CDR2 ANQGSEA. This CDR3 comprises 20 residues. This CDR3 is CSVEPWGPQVGLPEYNEQFF.

This rearrangement joins TRBV25-1 to TRBJ1-2; TCRdb selects TRBD1, and the lack of DNA leaves this call unchecked. This CDR3 comprises 16 residues. Germline V lookup: CDR1 MGHDK, CDR2 SYGVNS. CDR3 sequence: CASSDSGPGLNYGYTF.

The chain recombines TRBV4-2 with TRBJ2-1; TCRdb outputs TRBD2, but without DNA this stays unchecked. The germline CDR1 and CDR2 sequences are LGHNA and YNFKEQ. The CDR3 spans 16 residues. The CDR3 spells CASSQEVAGGYNEQFF.

V usage is TRBV9 and J usage is TRBJ1-6; no DNA is available, so the TRBD1 call from TCRdb remains unchecked. The CDR3 totals 16 residues. CDR1 is SGDLS and CDR2 is YYNGEE in the germline V gene. This CDR3 reads CASSVGSGAYNSPLHF. Supplemented by reference TRBV9 and TRBJ1-6, the full variable domain reads DSGVTQTPKHLITATGQRVTLRCSPRSGDLSVYWYQQSLDQGLQFLIQYYNGEERAKGNILERFSAQQFPDLHSELNLSSLELGDSALYFCASSVGSGAYNSPLHFGNGTRLTVT.

V is TRBV4-3 and J is TRBJ2-3; TCRdb calls TRBD2, which cannot be checked without DNA. The CDR3 runs 15 residues. Germline-derived CDR1 and CDR2 are LGHNA and YSLEER. The chain's CDR3 is CASSQGGAGGDTQYF.

The chain links TRBV29-1 to TRBJ1-2. The CDR3 is 12 residues long. Germline values: CDR1 SQVTM, CDR2 ANQGSEA. CDR3 region: CSVEGLVGGYTF.

The chain joins TRBV29-1 to TRBJ2-3; lacking DNA, the TRBD2 call made by TCRdb goes unchecked. The CDR3 extends over 13 amino acids. Germline V gives CDR1 SQVTM, CDR2 ANQGSEA. The CDR3: CSLGLAGTDTQYF.

This chain's CDR3 is CASSKRQATAYNEQFF. The J gene is TRBJ2-1, the V gene TRBV7-9; TCRdb outputs TRBD1, but without DNA this stays unchecked. The CDR3 runs to 16 residues. From germline, CDR1 is SEHNR and CDR2 FQNEAQ (reference sequence).

The chain has TRBV20-1 and TRBJ1-1; as DNA is missing, the TRBD1 call by TCRdb cannot be tested. CDR3 length: 11 amino acids. Germline V gene sequence: CDR1 DFQATT, CDR2 SNEGSKA (reference sequence). This CDR3 reads CSAGPGGEAFF.

The J gene is TRBJ2-7, the V gene TRBV7-2. The CDR3 consists of 13 residues. Germline CDR1 reads SGHTA; CDR2 reads FQGNSA. The CDR3 here is CASRFGGSYEQYF.

This chain joins TRBV6-5 and TRBJ1-5. The CDR3 totals 14 residues. The V gene's germline CDR1 is MNHEY and CDR2 SVGAGI. CDR3 sequence reads: CASSYLPGGQPQHF.

The V call is TRBV5-1, the J call TRBJ2-1; with no DNA, the TCRdb D assignment of TRBD1 cannot be verified. In germline, CDR1 is SGHRS, CDR2 YFSETQ. The CDR3 contains 15 residues. CDR3 loop: CASSSTPLTAGEQFF.

The V and J genes are TRBV7-9 and TRBJ2-3; the TCRdb call, TRBD1, lacks DNA for checking. The germline V gene has CDR1 SEHNR and CDR2 FQNEAQ (reference sequence). The CDR3 runs 16 residues. CDR3: CASSEKDRGTADTQYF.

The V call is TRBV20-1, the J call TRBJ2-7; TCRdb gives TRBD1 as the D gene, but with no DNA this cannot be confirmed. CDR1 and CDR2 (germline): DFQATT, SNEGSKA (reference sequence). The CDR3 is made up of 13 amino acids. This CDR3 is CSAATGDGYEQYF.